This T cell receptor (beta chain) was sequenced for a study of blood T cell repertoires in COVID-19. Study information: The United States, Italy and Spain supplied acute and convalescent COVID-19 samples. PBMCs, B-cell-depleted T cells, or T cells provided the cDNA or gDNA that made up the material.

Original methodology: Quantification of nucleated cells was approximated via reference gene primer amplification. Here immunoSEQ multiplex PCR was the method, and the copy in TCRdb shows in-frame clones only, minus some. Clone size and V and J calls were adopted from that table, with D and trimming inferred from the DNA. The sample has over 100,000 clones, around 82% seen once. The CDR3 consists of 15 residues. Losses at the gene ends were 6 bases for V and 4 bases for J; bases not matched to a gene: 10. CDR1 SQVTM and CDR2 ANQGSEA come from the germline V gene. The specimen was peripheral blood. The receptor's source is a human donor in a cohort sampled during active or convalescent COVID-19. V usage is TRBV29-1 and J usage is TRBJ2-7; 12 bases are a match to TRBD1. This CDR3 reads CSVTTGTGGVYEQYF. CDR3 in DNA: TGCAGCGTCACAACCGGGACAGGGGGCGTTTACGAGCAGTACTTC.